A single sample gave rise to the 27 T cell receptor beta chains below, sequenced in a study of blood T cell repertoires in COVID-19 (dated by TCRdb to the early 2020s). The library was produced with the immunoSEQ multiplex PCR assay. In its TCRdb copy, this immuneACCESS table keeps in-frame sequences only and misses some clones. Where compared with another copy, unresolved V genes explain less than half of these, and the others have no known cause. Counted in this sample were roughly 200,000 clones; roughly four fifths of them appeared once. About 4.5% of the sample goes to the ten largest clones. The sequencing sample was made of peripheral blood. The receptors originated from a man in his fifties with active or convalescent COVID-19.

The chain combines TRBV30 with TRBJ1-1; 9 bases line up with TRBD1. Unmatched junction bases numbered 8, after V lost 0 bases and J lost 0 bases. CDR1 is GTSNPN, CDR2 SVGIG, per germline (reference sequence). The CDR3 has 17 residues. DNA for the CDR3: TGTGCCTGGAGTGTACCGGTGACAGGGGGTTTGAACACTGAAGCTTTCTTT. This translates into CAWSVPVTGGLNTEAFF.

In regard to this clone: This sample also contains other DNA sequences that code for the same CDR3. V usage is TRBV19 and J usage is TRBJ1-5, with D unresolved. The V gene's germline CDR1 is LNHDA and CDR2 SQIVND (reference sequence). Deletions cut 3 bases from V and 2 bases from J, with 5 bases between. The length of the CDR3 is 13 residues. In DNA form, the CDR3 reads TGTGCCAGTAGTATCCGGGGCAATCAGCCCCAGCATTTT. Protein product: CASSIRGNQPQHF.

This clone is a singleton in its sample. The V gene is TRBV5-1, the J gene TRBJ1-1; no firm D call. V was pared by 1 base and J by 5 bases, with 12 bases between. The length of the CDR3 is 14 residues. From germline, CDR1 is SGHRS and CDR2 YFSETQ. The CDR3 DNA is TGCGCCAGCAGCTTGTATCGAGGGCGGACTGAAGCTTTCTTT. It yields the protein CASSLYRGRTEAFF. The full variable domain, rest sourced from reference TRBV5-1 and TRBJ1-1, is KAGVTQTPRYLIKTRGQQVTLSCSPISGHRSVSWYQQTPGQGLQFLFEYFSETQRNKGNFPGRFSGRQFSNSRSEMNVSTLELGDSALYLCASSLYRGRTEAFFGQGTRLTVV.

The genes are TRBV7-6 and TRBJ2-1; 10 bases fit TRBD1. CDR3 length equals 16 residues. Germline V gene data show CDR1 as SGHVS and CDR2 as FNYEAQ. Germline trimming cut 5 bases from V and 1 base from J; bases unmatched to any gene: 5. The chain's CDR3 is CASSLTGGDSYNEQFF. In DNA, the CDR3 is TGTGCCAGCAGCCTGACAGGGGGCGATTCCTACAATGAGCAGTTCTTC.

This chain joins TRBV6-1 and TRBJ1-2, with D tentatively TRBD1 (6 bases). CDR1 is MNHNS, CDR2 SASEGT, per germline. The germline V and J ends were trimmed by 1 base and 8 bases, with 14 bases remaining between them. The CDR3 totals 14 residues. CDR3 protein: CASSEDRVGFGYTF. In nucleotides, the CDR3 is TGTGCCAGCAGTGAAGACAGGGTTGGTTTCGGCTACACCTTC.

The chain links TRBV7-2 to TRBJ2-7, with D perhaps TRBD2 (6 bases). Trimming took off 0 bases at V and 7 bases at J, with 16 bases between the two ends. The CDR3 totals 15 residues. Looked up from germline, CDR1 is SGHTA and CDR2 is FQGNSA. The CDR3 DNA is TGTGCCAGCAGCTTAGCCCGGGAGAACTGGGGAGAGCAGTACTTC. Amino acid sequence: CASSLARENWGEQYF.

CDR3 region: CASSSQRGSSYNEQFF. The CDR3 region has the DNA TGTGCCAGCAGTTCCCAGCGGGGGAGCTCCTACAATGAGCAGTTCTTC. This chain joins TRBV28 and TRBJ2-1, with TRBD2 identical over 8 bases. CDR3 size: 16 residues. The V gene end was trimmed by 4 bases and the J gene end by 0 bases; junction bases not matched to a gene: 5. The germline V gene has CDR1 MDHEN and CDR2 SYDVKM.

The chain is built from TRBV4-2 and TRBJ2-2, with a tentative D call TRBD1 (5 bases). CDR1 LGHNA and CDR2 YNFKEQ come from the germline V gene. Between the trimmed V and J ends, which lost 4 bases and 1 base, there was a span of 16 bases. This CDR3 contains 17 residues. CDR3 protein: CASSPTDTRRNTGELFF. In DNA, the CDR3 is TGTGCCAGCAGCCCCACGGACACCAGAAGGAACACCGGGGAGCTGTTTTTT.

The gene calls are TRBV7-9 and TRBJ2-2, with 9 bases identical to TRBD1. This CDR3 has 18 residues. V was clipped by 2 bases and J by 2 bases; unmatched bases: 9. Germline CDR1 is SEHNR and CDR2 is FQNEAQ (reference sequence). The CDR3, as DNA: TGTGCCAGCAGCTTACCTCGACAGGGGGTAGATAACACCGGGGAGCTGTTTTTT. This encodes CASSLPRQGVDNTGELFF.

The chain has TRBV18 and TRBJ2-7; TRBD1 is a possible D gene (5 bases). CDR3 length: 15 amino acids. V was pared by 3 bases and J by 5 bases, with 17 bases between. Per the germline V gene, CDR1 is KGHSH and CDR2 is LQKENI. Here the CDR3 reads CASSPRQGTMHEQYF. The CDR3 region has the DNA TGTGCCAGCTCACCGAGGCAGGGAACGATGCACGAGCAGTACTTC.

CDR3 nucleotide sequence: TGTGCCAGCATCCACCGGGGGGGGTTTGAGCAGTTCTTC. The encoded protein is CASIHRGGFEQFF. The chain recombines TRBV28 with TRBJ2-1, with 8 positions matching TRBD2. Germline V CDR1 and CDR2: MDHEN, SYDVKM. V shed 7 bases, J shed 9 bases, and the junction held 8 bases outside the gene matches. The CDR3 is 13 residues long.

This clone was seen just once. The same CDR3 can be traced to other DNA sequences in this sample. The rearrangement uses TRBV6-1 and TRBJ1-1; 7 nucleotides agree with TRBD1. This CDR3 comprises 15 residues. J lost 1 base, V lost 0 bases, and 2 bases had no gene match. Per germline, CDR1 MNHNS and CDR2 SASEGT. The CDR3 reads CASSEARGRNTEAFF. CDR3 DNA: TGTGCCAGCAGTGAAGCAAGGGGGCGGAACACTGAAGCTTTCTTT.

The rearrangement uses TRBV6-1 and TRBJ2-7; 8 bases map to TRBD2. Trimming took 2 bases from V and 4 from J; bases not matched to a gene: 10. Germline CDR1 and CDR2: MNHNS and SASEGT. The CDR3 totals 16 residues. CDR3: CASSEMVGGGGYEQYF. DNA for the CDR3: TGTGCCAGCAGTGAAATGGTCGGGGGGGGCGGGTACGAGCAGTACTTC.

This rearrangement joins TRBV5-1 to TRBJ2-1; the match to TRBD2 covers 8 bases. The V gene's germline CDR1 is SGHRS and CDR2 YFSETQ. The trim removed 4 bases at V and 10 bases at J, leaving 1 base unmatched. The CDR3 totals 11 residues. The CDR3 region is CASSPGGEQFF. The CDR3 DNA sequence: TGCGCCAGCAGCCCGGGGGGGGAGCAGTTCTTC.

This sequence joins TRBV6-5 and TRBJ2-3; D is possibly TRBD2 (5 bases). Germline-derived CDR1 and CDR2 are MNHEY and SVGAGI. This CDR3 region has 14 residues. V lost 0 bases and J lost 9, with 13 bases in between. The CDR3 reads CASSYSTTRETQYF. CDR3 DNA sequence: TGTGCCAGCAGTTACTCGACCACTAGGGAGACGCAGTATTTT.

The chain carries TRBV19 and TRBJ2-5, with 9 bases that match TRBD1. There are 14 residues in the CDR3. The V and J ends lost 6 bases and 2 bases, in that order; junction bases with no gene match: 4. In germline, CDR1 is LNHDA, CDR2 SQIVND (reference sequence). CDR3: CASSPTGGQETQYF. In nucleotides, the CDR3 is TGTGCCAGTAGCCCGACAGGGGGACAAGAGACCCAGTACTTC.

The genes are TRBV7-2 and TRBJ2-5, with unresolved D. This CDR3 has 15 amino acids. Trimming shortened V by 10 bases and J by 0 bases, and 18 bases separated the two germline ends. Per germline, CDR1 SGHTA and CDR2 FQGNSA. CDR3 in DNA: TGTGCCACCAGACTTGGGCAACAGTACCAAGAGACCCAGTACTTC. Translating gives CATRLGQQYQETQYF.

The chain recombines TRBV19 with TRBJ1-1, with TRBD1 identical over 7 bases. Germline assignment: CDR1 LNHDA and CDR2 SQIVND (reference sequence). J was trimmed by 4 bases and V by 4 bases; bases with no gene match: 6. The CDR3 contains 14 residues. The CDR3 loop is CASSNNRGSTEAFF. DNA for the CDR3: TGTGCCAGTAGTAATAACAGGGGTTCCACTGAAGCTTTCTTT.

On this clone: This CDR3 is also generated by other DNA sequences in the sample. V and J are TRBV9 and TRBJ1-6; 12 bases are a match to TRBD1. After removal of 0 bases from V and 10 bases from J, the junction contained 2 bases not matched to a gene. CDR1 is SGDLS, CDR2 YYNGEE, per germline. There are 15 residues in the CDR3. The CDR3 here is CASSVGGQGASPLHF. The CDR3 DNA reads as TGTGCCAGCAGCGTAGGGGGACAGGGGGCATCACCCCTCCACTTT.

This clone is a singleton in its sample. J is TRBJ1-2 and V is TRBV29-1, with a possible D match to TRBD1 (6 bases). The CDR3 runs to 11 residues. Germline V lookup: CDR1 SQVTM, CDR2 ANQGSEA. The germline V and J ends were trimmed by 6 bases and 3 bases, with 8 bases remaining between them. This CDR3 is CSVGADYGYTF. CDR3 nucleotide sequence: TGCAGCGTGGGGGCCGACTATGGCTACACCTTC.

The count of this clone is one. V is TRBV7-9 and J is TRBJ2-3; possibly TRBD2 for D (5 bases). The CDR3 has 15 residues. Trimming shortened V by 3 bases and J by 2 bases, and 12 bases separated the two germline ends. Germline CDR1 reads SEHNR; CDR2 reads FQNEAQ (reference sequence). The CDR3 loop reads CASSLISGLTDTQYF. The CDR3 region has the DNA TGTGCCAGCAGCTTGATTTCTGGACTCACAGATACGCAGTATTTT.

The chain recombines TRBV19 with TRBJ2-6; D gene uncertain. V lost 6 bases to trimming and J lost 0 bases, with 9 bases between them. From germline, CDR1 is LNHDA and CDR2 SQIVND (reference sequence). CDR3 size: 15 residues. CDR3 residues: CASSPQISGANVLTF. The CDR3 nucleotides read TGTGCCAGTAGCCCACAGATCTCTGGGGCCAACGTCCTGACTTTC.

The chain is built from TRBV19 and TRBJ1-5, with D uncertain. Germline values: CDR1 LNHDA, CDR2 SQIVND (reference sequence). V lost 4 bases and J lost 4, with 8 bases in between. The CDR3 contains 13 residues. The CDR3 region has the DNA TGTGCCAGTAGTAACGGGGAAAATCAGCCCCAGCATTTT. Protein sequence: CASSNGENQPQHF.

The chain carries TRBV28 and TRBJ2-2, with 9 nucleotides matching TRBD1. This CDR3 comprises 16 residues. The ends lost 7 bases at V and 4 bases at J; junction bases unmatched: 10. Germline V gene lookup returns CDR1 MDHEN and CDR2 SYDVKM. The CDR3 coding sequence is TGTGCCAGCATAACCTTCGGGACAGGGAGCACCGGGGAGCTGTTTTTT. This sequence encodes CASITFGTGSTGELFF.

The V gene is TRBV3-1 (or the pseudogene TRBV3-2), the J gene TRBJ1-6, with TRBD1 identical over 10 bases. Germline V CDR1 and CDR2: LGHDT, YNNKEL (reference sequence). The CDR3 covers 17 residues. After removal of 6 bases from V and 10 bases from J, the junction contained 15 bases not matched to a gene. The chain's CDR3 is CASRRQGASPAASPLHF. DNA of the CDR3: TGTGCCAGCAGACGACAGGGGGCGAGCCCAGCAGCCTCACCCCTCCACTTT.

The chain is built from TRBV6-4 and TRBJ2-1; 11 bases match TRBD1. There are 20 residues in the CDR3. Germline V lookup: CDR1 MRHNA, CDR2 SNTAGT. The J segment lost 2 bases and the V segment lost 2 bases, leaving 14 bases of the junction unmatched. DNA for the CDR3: TGTGCCAGCAGTGACGCTGGGACAGGGGGGGTCGGGAGCGCCTACAATGAGCAGTTCTTC. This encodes CASSDAGTGGVGSAYNEQFF.

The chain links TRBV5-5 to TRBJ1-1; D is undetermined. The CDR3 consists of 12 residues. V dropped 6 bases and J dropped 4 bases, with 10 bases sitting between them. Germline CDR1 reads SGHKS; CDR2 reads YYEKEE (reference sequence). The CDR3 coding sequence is TGTGCCAGCAACCGAGGGATCACTGAAGCTTTCTTT. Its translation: CASNRGITEAFF.